What follows are 9 T cell receptor beta chains derived from one specimen sequenced in a study of T cell responses to AZD1222 COVID-19 vaccine. The assay was immunoSEQ multiplex PCR, and TCRdb's table has in-frame clones only and misses some. Seen here are 140,000 to 150,000 clones, about 93% observed once, and the top ten hold 1.5% to 2%. The material was peripheral blood, obtained on day 0 of AZD1222 vaccination. The receptors were gathered from an adult in good health.

The gene calls are TRBV5-1 and TRBJ1-1, with 10 bases aligning to TRBD1. The CDR3 runs to 15 residues. The germline CDR1 and CDR2 sequences are SGHRS and YFSETQ. J was trimmed by 3 bases and V by 0 bases; bases with no gene match: 2. The CDR3: CASSLAGTGDTEAFF. The DNA for the CDR3 is TGCGCCAGCAGCTTGGCCGGGACAGGGGACACTGAAGCTTTCTTT.

The chain joins TRBV3-1 (or the pseudogene TRBV3-2) to TRBJ1-4; D remains ambiguous. With 3 bases removed from V and 4 bases from J, the gap between germline ends came to 12 bases. Germline-derived CDR1 and CDR2 are LGHDT and YNNKEL (reference sequence). The CDR3 totals 15 residues. In DNA, the CDR3 is TGTGCCAGCAGCCACCCCCGCGGGAATAATGAAAAACTGTTTTTT. Its translation is CASSHPRGNNEKLFF.

This chain links TRBV6-1 with TRBJ1-4; a possible D gene is TRBD1 (5 bases). The germline gives CDR1 MNHNS, CDR2 SASEGT. This CDR3 is built from 17 residues. Trimming stripped 0 bases from V and 4 bases from J, with 15 bases between. Written as DNA, the CDR3 is TGTGCCAGCAGTGAAGCCCCCGGGGGACCAAATAATGAAAAACTGTTTTTT. Amino acids: CASSEAPGGPNNEKLFF.

As for this clone: The identical CDR3 is also encoded by other nucleotide sequences in the sample. This chain joins TRBV5-1 and TRBJ2-2; no reliable D call. CDR3 size: 11 residues. V was trimmed by 2 bases and J by 6 bases, leaving 2 bases between them. The germline V gene encodes CDR1 SGHRS and CDR2 YFSETQ. CDR3 region: CASSLSGELFF. CDR3 DNA: TGCGCCAGCAGCTTATCCGGGGAGCTGTTTTTT.

This clone is a singleton in its sample. The chain couples TRBV27 to TRBJ1-1, with D possibly being TRBD1 (6 bases). Germline CDR1 MNHEY, CDR2 SMNVEV (reference sequence). There are 14 residues in the CDR3. The V and J ends lost 9 bases and 3 bases respectively, with 17 bases between them. The CDR3 bases are TGTGCCAGTGCCGTGGGGGGCGGGTACACTGAAGCTTTCTTT. It translates to CASAVGGGYTEAFF.

The chain carries TRBV19 and TRBJ2-1; 10 bases are a match to TRBD1. Germline CDR1 is LNHDA and CDR2 is SQIVND (reference sequence). The CDR3 loop spans 16 amino acids. After removal of 6 bases from V and 7 bases from J, the junction contained 12 bases not matched to a gene. In DNA, the CDR3 is TGTGCCAGTAGCAGGGGAACCGGGACAGGGGAAAATGAGCAGTTCTTC. Translation: CASSRGTGTGENEQFF. The full variable domain, with the rest looked up from reference TRBV19 and TRBJ2-1, is DGGITQSPKYLFRKEGQNVTLSCEQNLNHDAMYWYRQDPGQGLRLIYYSQIVNDFQKGDIAEGYSVSREKKESFPLTVTSAQKNPTAFYLCASSRGTGTGENEQFFGPGTRLTVL.

This clone was detected only once. The gene calls are TRBV3-1 (or the pseudogene TRBV3-2) and TRBJ1-1; TRBD1 might be the D (5 bases). V lost 0 bases and J 3 bases, leaving 11 bases between the germline ends. This CDR3 has 15 residues. The germline V gene has CDR1 LGHDT and CDR2 YNNKEL (reference sequence). In DNA, the CDR3 is TGTGCCAGCAGCCAAGAACCCAGGGTAGACACTGAAGCTTTCTTT. This sequence encodes CASSQEPRVDTEAFF.

This clone was seen once. CDR3 in amino acids: CSVRQLSTYNEQFF. For the CDR3, the DNA is TGCAGCGTTCGGCAGCTATCAACCTACAATGAGCAGTTCTTC. V and J are TRBV29-1 and TRBJ2-1; D ambiguous. With 5 bases removed from V and 2 bases from J, the gap between germline ends came to 13 bases. The CDR3 is 14 residues long. The V gene's germline CDR1 is SQVTM and CDR2 ANQGSEA.

The chain recombines TRBV5-1 with TRBJ1-1, with 7 bases that match TRBD1. Germline values: CDR1 SGHRS, CDR2 YFSETQ. The trim removed 2 bases at V and 4 bases at J, leaving 8 bases unmatched. This CDR3 is 15 amino acids long. For the CDR3, the DNA is TGCGCCAGCAGCTTCGTCGGCCAGGGGGTCACTGAAGCTTTCTTT. This codes for CASSFVGQGVTEAFF.